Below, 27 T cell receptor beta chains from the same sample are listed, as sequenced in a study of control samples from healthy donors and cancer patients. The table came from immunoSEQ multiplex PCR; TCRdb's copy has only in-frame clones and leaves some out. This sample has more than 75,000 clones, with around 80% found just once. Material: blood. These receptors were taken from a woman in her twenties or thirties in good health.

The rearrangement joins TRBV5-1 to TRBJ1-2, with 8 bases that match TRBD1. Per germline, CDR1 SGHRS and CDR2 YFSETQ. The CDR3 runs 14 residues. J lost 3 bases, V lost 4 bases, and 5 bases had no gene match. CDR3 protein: CASSPDRVDYGYTF. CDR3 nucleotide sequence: TGCGCCAGCAGCCCGGACAGGGTAGACTATGGCTACACCTTC.

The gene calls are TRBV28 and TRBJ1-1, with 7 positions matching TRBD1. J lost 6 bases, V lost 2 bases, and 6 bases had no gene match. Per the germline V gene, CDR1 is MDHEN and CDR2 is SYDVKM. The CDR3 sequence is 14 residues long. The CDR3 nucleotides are TGTGCCAGCAGTTTACCACAGGGGTGGGCTGAAGCTTTCTTT. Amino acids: CASSLPQGWAEAFF.

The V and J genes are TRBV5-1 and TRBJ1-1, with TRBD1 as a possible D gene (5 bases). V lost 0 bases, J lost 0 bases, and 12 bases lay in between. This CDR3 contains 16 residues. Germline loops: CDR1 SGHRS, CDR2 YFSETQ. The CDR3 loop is CASSLDPAGLNTEAFF. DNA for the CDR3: TGCGCCAGCAGCTTGGACCCGGCAGGGTTGAACACTGAAGCTTTCTTT.

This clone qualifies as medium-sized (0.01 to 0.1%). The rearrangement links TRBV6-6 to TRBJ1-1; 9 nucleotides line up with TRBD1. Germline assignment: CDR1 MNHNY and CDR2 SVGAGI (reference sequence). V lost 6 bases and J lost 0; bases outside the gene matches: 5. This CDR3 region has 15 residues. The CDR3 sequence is CASRQGAGVNTEAFF. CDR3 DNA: TGTGCCAGCAGACAGGGGGCAGGAGTGAACACTGAAGCTTTCTTT.

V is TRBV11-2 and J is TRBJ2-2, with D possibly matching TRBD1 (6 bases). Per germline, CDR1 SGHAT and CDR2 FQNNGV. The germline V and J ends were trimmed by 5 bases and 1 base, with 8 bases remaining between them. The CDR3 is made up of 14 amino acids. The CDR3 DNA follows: TGTGCCAGCAGCCCCAGGGGGAACACCGGGGAGCTGTTTTTT. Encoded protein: CASSPRGNTGELFF.

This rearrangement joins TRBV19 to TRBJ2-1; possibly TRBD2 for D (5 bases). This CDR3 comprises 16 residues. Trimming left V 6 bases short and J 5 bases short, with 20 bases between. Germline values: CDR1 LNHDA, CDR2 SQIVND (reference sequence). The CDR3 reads CASRRLAHMVDNEQFF. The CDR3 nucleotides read TGTGCCAGTAGGAGGCTAGCACACATGGTCGACAATGAGCAGTTCTTC. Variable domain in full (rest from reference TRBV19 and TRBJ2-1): DGGITQSPKYLFRKEGQNVTLSCEQNLNHDAMYWYRQDPGQGLRLIYYSQIVNDFQKGDIAEGYSVSREKKESFPLTVTSAQKNPTAFYLCASRRLAHMVDNEQFFGPGTRLTVL.

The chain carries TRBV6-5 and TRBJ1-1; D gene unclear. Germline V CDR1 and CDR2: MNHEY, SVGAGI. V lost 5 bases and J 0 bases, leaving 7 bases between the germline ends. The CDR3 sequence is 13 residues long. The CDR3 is CASSKGMNTEAFF. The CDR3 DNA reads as TGTGCCAGCAGTAAGGGAATGAACACTGAAGCTTTCTTT.

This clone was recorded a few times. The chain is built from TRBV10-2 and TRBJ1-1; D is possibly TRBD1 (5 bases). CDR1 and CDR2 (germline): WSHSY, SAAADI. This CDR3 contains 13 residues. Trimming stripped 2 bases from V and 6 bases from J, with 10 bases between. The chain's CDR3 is CASSERGIPEAFF. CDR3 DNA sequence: TGCGCCAGCAGTGAGAGGGGTATCCCTGAAGCTTTCTTT.

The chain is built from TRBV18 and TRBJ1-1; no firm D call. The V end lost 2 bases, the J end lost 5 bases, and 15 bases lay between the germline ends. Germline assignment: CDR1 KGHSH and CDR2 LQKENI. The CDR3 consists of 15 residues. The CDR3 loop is CASSPDTPVSTEAFF. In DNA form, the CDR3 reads TGTGCCAGCTCACCAGACACCCCAGTCTCAACTGAAGCTTTCTTT.

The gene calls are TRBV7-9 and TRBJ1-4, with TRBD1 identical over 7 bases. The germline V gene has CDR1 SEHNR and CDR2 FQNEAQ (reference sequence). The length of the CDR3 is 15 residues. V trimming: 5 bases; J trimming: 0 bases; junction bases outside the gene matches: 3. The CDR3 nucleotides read TGTGCCAGCAGCATCGGGACAGCAACTAATGAAAAACTGTTTTTT. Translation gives CASSIGTATNEKLFF. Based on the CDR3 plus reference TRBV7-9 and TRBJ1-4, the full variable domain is DTGVSQNPRHKITKRGQNVTFRCDPISEHNRLYWYRQTLGQGPEFLTYFQNEAQLEKSRLLSDRFSAERPKGSFSTLEIQRTEQGDSAMYLCASSIGTATNEKLFFGSGTQLSVL.

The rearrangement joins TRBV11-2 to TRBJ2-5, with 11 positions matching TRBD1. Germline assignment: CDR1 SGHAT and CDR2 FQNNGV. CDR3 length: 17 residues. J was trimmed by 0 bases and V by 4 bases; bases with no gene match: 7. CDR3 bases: TGTGCCAGCAGCTCCGAAGGGACAGGGGGGTACCAAGAGACCCAGTACTTC. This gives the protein CASSSEGTGGYQETQYF.

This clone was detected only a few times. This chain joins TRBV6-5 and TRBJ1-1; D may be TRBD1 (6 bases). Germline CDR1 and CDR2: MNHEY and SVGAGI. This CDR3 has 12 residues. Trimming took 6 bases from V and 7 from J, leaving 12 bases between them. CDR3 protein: CASSLTGNEAFF. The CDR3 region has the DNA TGTGCCAGCAGCTTAACAGGGAATGAAGCTTTCTTT.

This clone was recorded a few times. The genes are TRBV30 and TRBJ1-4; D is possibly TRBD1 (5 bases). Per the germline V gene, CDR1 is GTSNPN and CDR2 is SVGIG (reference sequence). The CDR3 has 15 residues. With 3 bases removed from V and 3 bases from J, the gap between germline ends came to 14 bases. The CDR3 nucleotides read TGTGCCTGGAGCCCGGGGGTGGGCCCTAATGAAAAACTGTTTTTT. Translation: CAWSPGVGPNEKLFF. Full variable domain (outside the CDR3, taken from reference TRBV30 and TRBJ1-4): SQTIHQWPATLVQPVGSPLSLECTVEGTSNPNLYWYRQAAGRGLQLLFYSVGIGQISSEVPQNLSASRPQDRQFILSSKKLLLSDSGFYLCAWSPGVGPNEKLFFGSGTQLSVL.

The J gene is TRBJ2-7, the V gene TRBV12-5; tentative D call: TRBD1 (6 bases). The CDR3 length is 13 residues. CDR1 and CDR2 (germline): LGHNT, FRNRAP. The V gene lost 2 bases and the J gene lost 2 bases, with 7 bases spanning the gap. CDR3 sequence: CASGLRTAYEQYF. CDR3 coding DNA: TGTGCTAGTGGTTTGAGGACAGCCTACGAGCAGTACTTC.

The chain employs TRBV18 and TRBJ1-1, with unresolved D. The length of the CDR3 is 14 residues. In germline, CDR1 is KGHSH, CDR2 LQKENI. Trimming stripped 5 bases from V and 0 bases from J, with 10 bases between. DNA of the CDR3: TGTGCCAGCTCAACGGGTTCTATGAACACTGAAGCTTTCTTT. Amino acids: CASSTGSMNTEAFF.

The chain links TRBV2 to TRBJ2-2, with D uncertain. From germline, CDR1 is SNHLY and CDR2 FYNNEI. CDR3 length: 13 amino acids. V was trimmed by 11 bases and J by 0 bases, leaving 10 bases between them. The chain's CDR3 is CAGEFANTGELFF. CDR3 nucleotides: TGTGCCGGAGAATTCGCGAACACCGGGGAGCTGTTTTTT.

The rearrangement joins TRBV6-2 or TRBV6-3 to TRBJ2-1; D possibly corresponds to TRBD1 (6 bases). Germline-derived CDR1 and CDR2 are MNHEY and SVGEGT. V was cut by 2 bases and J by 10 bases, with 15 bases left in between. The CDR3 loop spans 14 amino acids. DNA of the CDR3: TGTGCCAGCAGTTACCAAGGACAGACCCGGGAGCAGTTCTTC. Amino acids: CASSYQGQTREQFF.

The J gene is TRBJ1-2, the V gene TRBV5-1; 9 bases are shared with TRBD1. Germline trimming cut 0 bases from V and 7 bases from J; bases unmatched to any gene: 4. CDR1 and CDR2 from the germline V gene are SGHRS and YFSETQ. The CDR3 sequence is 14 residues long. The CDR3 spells CASSLAGQGFGYTF. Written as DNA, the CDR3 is TGCGCCAGCAGCTTGGCGGGACAGGGCTTTGGCTACACCTTC.

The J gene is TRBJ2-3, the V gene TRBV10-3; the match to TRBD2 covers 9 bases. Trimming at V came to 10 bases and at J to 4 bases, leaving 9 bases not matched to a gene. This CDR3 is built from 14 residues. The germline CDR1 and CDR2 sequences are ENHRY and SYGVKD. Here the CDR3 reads CATCSGGGADTQYF. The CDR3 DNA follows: TGTGCCACCTGTAGCGGGGGAGGCGCAGATACGCAGTATTTT.

CDR3 nucleotide sequence: TGTGCCAGCAGTTATGGTAGGACAGGGTATGGCTACACCTTC. This codes for CASSYGRTGYGYTF. The V gene is TRBV6-6, the J gene TRBJ1-2; 8 bases line up with TRBD1. Germline-derived CDR1 and CDR2 are MNHNY and SVGAGI (reference sequence). The V gene end was trimmed by 3 bases and the J gene end by 5 bases; junction bases not matched to a gene: 5. There are 14 residues in the CDR3.

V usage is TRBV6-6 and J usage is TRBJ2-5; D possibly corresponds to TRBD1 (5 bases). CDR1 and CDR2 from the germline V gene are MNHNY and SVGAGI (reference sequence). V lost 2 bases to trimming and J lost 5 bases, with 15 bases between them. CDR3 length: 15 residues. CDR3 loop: CASSYGAPGSETQYF. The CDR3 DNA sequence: TGTGCCAGCAGTTACGGGGCCCCCGGATCGGAGACCCAGTACTTC.

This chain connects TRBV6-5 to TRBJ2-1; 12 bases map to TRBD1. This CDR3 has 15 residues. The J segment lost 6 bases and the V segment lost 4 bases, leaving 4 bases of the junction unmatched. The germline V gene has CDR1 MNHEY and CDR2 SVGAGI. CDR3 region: CASSWGQGAGNEQFF. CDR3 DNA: TGTGCCAGCAGTTGGGGACAGGGGGCCGGCAATGAGCAGTTCTTC.

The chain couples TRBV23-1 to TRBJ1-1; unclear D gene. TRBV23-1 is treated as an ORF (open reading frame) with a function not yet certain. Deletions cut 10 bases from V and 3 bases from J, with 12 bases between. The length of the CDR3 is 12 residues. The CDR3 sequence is CAIHNWDTEAFF. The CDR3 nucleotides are TGCGCCATCCATAATTGGGACACTGAAGCTTTCTTT.

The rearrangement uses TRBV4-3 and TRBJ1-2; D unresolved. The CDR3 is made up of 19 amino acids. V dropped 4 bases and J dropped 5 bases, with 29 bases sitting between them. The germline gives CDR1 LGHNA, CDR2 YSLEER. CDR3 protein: CASSPRRDLSAGLSYGYTF. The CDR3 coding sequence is TGCGCCAGCAGCCCAAGAAGGGATCTGTCCGCGGGCTTATCATATGGCTACACCTTC.

CDR3 loop: CASSHRGDGFYEQYF. The CDR3 region has the DNA TGTGCCAGCAGCCACAGGGGTGACGGATTCTACGAGCAGTACTTC. V gene TRBV9 combines with J gene TRBJ2-7; 7 bases fit TRBD1. The CDR3 runs 15 residues. After removal of 4 bases from V and 3 bases from J, the junction contained 10 bases not matched to a gene. The V gene's germline CDR1 is SGDLS and CDR2 YYNGEE.

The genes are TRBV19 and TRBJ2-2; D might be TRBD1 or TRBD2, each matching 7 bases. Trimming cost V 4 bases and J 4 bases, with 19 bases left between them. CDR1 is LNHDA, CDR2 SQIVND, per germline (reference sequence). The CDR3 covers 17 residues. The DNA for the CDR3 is TGTGCCAGTAGTAAACGAACGACAGGGAGGGCCACCGGGGAGCTGTTTTTT. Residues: CASSKRTTGRATGELFF.

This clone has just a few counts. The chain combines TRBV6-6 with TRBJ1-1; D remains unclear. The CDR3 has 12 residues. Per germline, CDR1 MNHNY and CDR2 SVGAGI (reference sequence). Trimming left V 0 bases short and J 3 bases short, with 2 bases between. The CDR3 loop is CASSYSHTEAFF. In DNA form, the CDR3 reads TGTGCCAGCAGTTACTCCCACACTGAAGCTTTCTTT.